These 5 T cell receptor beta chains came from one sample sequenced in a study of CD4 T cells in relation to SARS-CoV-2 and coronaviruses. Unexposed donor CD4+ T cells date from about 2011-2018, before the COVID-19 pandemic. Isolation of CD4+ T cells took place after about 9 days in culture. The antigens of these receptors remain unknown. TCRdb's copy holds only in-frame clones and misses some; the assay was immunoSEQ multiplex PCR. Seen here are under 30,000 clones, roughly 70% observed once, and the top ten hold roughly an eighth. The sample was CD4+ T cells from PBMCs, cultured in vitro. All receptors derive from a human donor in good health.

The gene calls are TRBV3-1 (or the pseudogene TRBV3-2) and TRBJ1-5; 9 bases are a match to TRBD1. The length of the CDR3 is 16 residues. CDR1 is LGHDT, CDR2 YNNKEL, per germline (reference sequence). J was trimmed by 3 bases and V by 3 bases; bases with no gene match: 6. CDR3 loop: CASSHSTGGFNQPQHF. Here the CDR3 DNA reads TGTGCCAGCAGCCACTCCACAGGGGGCTTCAATCAGCCCCAGCATTTT.

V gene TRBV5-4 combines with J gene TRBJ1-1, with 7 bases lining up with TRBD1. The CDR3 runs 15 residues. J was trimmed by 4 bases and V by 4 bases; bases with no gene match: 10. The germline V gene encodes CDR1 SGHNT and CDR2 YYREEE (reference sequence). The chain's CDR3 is CASSNRDSGGTEAFF. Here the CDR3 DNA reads TGTGCCAGCAGCAATAGGGACAGTGGAGGCACTGAAGCTTTCTTT.

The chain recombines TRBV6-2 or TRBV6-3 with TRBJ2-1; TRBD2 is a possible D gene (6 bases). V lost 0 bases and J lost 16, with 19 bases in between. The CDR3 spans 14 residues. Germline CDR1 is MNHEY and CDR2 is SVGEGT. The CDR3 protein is CASSYSTLMRECFF. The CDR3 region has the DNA TGTGCCAGCAGTTACTCGACCCTTATGCGGGAATGTTTCTTC.

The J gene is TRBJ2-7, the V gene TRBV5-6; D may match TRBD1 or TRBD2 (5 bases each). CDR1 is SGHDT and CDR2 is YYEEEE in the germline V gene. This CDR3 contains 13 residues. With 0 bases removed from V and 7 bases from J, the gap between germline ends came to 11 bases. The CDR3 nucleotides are TGTGCCAGCAGCTTGGGAGGGGTTAGTGAGCAGTACTTC. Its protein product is CASSLGGVSEQYF. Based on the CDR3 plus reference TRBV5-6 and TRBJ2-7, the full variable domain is DAGVTQSPTHLIKTRGQQVTLRCSPKSGHDTVSWYQQALGQGPQFIFQYYEEEERQRGNFPDRFSGHQFPNYSSELNVNALLLGDSALYLCASSLGGVSEQYFGPGTRLTVT.

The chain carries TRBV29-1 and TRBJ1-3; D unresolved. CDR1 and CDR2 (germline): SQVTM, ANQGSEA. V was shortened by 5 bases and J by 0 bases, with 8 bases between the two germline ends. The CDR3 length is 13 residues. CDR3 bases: TGCAGCGTTCTCCCCTACTCTGGAAACACCATATATTTT. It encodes CSVLPYSGNTIYF. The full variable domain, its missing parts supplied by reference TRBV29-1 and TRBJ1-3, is SAVISQKPSRDICQRGTSLTIQCQVDSQVTMMFWYRQQPGQSLTLIATANQGSEATYESGFVIDKFPISRPNLTFSTLTVSNMSPEDSSIYLCSVLPYSGNTIYFGEGSWLTVV.